This T cell receptor beta chain came from a study of blood T cell repertoires in COVID-19. At the level of the study: COVID-19 samples, acute and convalescent, were from the United States, Italy and Spain. T cells, B-cell-depleted T cells, or PBMCs provided the cDNA or gDNA that served as material.

The CDR3 contains 12 residues. V was clipped by 5 bases and J by 10 bases, with 14 bases between them. Germline CDR1 reads MNHEY; CDR2 reads SVGEGT. In this sample, this clone turned up many times. Authors' analysis steps: How many nucleated cells were present was estimated from reference gene primer amplification. Measured with immunoSEQ multiplex PCR; TCRdb has only the in-frame clones, and not every one. Clonal size and the V and J genes are those of that table, whereas D and trimming came from the DNA. The repertoire consists of under 120,000 clones, with roughly 72% occurring once and the leading ten covering approximately 6.2%.

The sequencing input was peripheral blood. The clonotype was recovered from a man older than 75 with acute or convalescent COVID-19. This chain uses TRBV6-2 or TRBV6-3 with TRBJ1-1, with no clear D. The CDR3 reads CASSPALRGAFF. Written as DNA, the CDR3 is TGTGCCAGCAGTCCCGCCCTCCGCGGAGCTTTCTTT.